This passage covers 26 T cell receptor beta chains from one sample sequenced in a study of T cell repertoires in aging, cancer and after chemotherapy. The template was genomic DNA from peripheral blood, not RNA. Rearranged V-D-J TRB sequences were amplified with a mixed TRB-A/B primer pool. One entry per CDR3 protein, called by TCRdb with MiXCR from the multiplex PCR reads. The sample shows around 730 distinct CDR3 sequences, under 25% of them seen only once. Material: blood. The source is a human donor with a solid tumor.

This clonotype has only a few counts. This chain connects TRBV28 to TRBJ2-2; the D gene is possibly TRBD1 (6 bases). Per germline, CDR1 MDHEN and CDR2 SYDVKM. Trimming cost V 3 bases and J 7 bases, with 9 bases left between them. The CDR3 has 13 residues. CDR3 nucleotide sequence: TGTGCCAGCAGTTTCAGGGGTAACGGGGAGCTGTTTTTT. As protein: CASSFRGNGELFF.

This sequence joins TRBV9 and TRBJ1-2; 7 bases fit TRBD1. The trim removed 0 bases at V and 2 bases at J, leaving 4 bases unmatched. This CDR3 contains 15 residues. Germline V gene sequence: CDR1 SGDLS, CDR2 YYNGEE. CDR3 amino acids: CASSVGTGSNYGYTF. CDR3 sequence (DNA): TGTGCCAGCAGCGTAGGGACAGGTTCCAACTATGGCTACACCTTC.

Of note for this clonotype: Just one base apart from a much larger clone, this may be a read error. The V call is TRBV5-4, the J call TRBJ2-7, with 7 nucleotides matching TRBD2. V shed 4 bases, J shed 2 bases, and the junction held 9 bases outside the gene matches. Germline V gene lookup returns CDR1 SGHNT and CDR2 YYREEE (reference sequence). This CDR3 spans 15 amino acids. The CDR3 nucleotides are TGTGCCAGCAGCCAGACTAGCAGGCCGACCTACGAGCAGTACTTC. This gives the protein CASSQTSRPTYEQYF.

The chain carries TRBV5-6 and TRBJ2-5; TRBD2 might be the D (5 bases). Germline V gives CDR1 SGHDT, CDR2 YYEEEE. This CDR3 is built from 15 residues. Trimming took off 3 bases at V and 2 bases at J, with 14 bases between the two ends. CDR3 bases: TGTGCCAGCAGCTCGCGGCCCACTAGACAAGAGACCCAGTACTTC. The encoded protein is CASSSRPTRQETQYF. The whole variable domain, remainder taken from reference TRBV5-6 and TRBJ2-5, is DAGVTQSPTHLIKTRGQQVTLRCSPKSGHDTVSWYQQALGQGPQFIFQYYEEEERQRGNFPDRFSGHQFPNYSSELNVNALLLGDSALYLCASSSRPTRQETQYFGPGTRLLVL.

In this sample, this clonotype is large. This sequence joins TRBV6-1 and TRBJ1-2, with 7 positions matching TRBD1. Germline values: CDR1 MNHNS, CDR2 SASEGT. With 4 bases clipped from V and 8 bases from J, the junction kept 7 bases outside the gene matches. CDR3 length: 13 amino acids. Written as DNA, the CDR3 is TGTGCCAGCAGTGGGGACAGTCGGAGGGGCTACACCTTC. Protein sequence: CASSGDSRRGYTF.

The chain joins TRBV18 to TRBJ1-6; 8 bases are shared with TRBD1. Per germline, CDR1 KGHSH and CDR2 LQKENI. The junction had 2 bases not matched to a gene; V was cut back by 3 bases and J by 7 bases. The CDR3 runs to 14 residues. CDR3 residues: CASSPDRVNSPLHF. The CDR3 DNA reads TGTGCCAGCTCACCGGACAGGGTCAATTCACCCCTCCACTTT.

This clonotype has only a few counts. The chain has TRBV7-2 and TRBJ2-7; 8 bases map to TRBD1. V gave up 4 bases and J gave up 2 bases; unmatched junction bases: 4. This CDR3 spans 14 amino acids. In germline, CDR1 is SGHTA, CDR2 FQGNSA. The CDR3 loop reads CASSSQGAPYEQYF. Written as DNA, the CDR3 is TGTGCCAGCAGCTCCCAGGGGGCGCCCTACGAGCAGTACTTC.

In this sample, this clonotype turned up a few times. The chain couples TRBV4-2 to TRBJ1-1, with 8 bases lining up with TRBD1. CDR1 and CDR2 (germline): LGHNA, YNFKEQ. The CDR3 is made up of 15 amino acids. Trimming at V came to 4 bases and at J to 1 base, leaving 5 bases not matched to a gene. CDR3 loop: CASSPGQGGNTEAFF. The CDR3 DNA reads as TGTGCCAGCAGCCCCGGACAGGGAGGGAACACTGAAGCTTTCTTT.

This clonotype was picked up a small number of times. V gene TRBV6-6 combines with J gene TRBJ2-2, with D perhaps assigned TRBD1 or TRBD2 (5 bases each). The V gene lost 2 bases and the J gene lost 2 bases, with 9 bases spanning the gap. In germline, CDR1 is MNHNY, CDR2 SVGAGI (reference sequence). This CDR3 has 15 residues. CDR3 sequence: CASSYGGFNTGELFF. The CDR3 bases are TGTGCCAGCAGTTACGGGGGATTCAACACCGGGGAGCTGTTTTTT.

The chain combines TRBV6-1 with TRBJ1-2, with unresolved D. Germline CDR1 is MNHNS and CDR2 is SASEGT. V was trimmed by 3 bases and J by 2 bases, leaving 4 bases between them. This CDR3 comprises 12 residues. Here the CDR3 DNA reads TGTGCCAGCAGTGACTTCAACTATGGCTACACCTTC. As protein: CASSDFNYGYTF.

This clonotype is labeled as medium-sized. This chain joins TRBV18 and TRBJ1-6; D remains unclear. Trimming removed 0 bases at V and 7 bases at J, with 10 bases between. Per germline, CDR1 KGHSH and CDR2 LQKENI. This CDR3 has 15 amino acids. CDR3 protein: CASSPPSTDNSPLHF. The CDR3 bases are TGTGCCAGCTCACCACCGAGCACAGACAATTCACCCCTCCACTTT.

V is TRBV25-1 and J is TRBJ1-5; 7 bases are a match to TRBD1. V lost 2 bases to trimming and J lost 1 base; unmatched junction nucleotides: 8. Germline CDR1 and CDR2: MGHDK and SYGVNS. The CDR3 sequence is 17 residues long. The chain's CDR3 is CASSERGGKLSNQPQHF. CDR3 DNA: TGTGCCAGCAGTGAACGAGGGGGCAAATTAAGCAATCAGCCCCAGCATTTT.

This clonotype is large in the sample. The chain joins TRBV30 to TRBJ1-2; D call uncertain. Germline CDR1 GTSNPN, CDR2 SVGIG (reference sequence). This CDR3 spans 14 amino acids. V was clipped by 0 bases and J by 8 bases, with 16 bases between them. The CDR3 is CAWSVQRSAGGYTF. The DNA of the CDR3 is TGTGCCTGGAGTGTACAACGGTCCGCTGGGGGCTACACCTTC. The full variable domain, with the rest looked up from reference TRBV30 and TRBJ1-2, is SQTIHQWPATLVQPVGSPLSLECTVEGTSNPNLYWYRQAAGRGLQLLFYSVGIGQISSEVPQNLSASRPQDRQFILSSKKLLLSDSGFYLCAWSVQRSAGGYTFGSGTRLTVV.

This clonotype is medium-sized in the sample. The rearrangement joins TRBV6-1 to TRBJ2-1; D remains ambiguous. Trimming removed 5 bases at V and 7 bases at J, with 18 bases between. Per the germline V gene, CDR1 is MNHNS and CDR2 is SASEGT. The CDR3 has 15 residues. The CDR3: CASSPGRIGVNEQFF. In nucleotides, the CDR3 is TGTGCCAGCAGTCCTGGACGGATTGGGGTGAATGAGCAGTTCTTC.

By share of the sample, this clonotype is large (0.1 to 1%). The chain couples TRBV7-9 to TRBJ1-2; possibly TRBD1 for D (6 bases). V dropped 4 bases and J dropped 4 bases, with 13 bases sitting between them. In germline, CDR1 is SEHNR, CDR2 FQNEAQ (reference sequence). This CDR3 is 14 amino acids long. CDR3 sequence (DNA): TGTGCCAGCAGCTATGCACAGGGAAGCTATGGCTACACCTTC. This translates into CASSYAQGSYGYTF.

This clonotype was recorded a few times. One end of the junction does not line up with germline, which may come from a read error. The CDR3 DNA reads as TGTGCCAGCAGCCCCTGGACAGGGGAGACTTGGTTC. This sequence encodes CASSPWTGETWF. The genes are TRBV2 and TRBJ2-7, with 9 bases lining up with TRBD1. In germline, CDR1 is SNHLY, CDR2 FYNNEI. The CDR3 is 12 residues long. Using reference TRBV2 and TRBJ2-7 for the parts outside the CDR3, the full variable domain is EPEVTQTPSHQVTQMGQEVILRCVPISNHLYFYWYRQILGQKVEFLVSFYNNEISEKSEIFDDQFSVERPDGSNFTLKIRSTKLEDSAMYFCASSPWTGETWFGPGTRLTVT.

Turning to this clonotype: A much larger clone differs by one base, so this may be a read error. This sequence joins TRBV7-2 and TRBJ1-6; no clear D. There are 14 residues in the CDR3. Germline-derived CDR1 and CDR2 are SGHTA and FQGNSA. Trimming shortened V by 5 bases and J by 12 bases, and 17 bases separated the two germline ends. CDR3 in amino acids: CASSDPGKGLPLHF. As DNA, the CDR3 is TGTGCCAGCAGCGATCCCGGGAAGGGTTTACCCCTCCACTTT.

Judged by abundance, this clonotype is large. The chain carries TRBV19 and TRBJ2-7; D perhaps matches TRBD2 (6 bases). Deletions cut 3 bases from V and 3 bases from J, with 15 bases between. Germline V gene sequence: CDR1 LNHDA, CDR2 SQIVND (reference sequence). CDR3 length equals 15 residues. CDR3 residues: CASSIARGSGYEQYF. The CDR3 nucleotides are TGTGCCAGTAGTATCGCGCGGGGCTCGGGCTACGAGCAGTACTTC. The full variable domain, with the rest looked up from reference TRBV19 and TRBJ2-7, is DGGITQSPKYLFRKEGQNVTLSCEQNLNHDAMYWYRQDPGQGLRLIYYSQIVNDFQKGDIAEGYSVSREKKESFPLTVTSAQKNPTAFYLCASSIARGSGYEQYFGPGTRLTVT.

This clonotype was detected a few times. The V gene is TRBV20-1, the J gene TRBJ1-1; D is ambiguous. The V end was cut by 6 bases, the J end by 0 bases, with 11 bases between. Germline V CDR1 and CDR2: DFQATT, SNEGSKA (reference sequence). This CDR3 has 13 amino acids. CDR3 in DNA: TGCAGTGCCGAGCGGAACATGAACACTGAAGCTTTCTTT. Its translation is CSAERNMNTEAFF.

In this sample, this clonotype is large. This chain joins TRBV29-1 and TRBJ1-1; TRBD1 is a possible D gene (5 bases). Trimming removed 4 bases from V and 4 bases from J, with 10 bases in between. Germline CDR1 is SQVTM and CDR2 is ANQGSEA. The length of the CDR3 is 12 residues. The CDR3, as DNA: TGCAGCGTTGGTTCGGGGACCACTGAAGCTTTCTTT. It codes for CSVGSGTTEAFF. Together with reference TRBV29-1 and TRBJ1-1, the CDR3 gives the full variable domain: SAVISQKPSRDICQRGTSLTIQCQVDSQVTMMFWYRQQPGQSLTLIATANQGSEATYESGFVIDKFPISRPNLTFSTLTVSNMSPEDSSIYLCSVGSGTTEAFFGQGTRLTVV.

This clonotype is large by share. CDR3 nucleotides: TGTGCCAGCAGCTTGGCGGGGTACGAGCAGTTCTTC. Amino acids: CASSLAGYEQFF. The rearrangement uses TRBV7-2 and TRBJ2-1, with D maybe TRBD2 (6 bases). Per the germline V gene, CDR1 is SGHTA and CDR2 is FQGNSA. V lost 3 bases, J lost 10 bases, and 10 bases lay in between. CDR3 length: 12 residues.

CDR3 amino acids: CASSLTGKQETQYF. The CDR3 bases are TGCGCCAGCAGCTTGACGGGGAAACAAGAGACCCAGTACTTC. This chain joins TRBV5-1 and TRBJ2-5; maybe TRBD2 (5 bases). V dropped 1 base and J dropped 2 bases, with 9 bases sitting between them. Germline V lookup: CDR1 SGHRS, CDR2 YFSETQ. This CDR3 region has 14 residues.

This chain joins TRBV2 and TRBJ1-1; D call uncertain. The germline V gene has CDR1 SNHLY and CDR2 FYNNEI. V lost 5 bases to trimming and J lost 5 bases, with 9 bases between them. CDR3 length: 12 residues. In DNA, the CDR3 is TGTGCCAGCAGTCCATACGGTACTGAAGCTTTCTTT. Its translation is CASSPYGTEAFF.

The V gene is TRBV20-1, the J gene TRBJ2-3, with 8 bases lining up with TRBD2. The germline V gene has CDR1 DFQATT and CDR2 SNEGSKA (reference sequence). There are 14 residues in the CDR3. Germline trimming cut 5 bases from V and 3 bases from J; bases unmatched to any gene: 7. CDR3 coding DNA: TGCAGTGCTCCGGGGGGGCCAGGGACAGATACGCAGTATTTT. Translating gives CSAPGGPGTDTQYF.

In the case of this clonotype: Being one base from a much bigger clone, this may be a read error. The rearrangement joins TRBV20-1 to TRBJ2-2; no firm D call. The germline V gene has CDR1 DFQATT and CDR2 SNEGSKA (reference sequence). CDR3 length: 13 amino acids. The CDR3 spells CSARRANTRELFF. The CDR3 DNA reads TGCAGTGCTAGGCGCGCCAACACCAGGGAGCTGTTTTTT.

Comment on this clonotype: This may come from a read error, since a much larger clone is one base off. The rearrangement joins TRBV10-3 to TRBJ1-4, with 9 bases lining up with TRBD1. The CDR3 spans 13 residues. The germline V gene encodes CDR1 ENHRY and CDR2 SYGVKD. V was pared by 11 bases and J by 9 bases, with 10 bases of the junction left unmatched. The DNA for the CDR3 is TGTGCCGTTGCAGACAGGGGGACCAAAAAACTGTTTTTT. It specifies CAVADRGTKKLFF.